The rows below give T cell receptor beta chains drawn from one sample of a study of siplizumab effects on memory and regulatory T cells. The table came from immunoSEQ multiplex PCR; TCRdb's copy has only in-frame clones and leaves some out. The table includes about 100,000 clones, roughly nine tenths detected once. The sample taken for sequencing was Tregs sorted from blood. The source of these receptors is a human donor in good health. CDR3s include the opening cysteine and the closing phenylalanine or tryptophan.

>TRBJ1-2|TRBV27
CASSRSAGARGYTF
>TRBJ2-4|TRBV10-3
CATEPSGTNIQYF
>TRBJ2-5|TRBV10-3
CAISEGKQETQYF
>TRBJ1-1|TRBV5-6
CASSFSIGDTEAFF
>TRBJ2-1|TRBV19
CASSIVGWATRNEQFF
>TRBJ2-5|TRBV19
CASSIIGAQETQYF
>TRBJ2-5|TRBV2
CASMGRTSFETQYF
>TRBJ2-1|TRBV5-6
CASRGQTSGNYNEQFF
>TRBJ2-1|TRBV7-2
CASSPGLAGGPGTYNEQFF
>TRBJ1-2|TRBV19
CASSISPGIFNYGYTF
>TRBJ2-5|TRBV2
CASRGLPQETQYF
>TRBJ2-1|TRBV15
CATSRGGLNEQFF
>TRBJ2-1|TRBV14
CASSQYGNEQFF
>TRBJ2-3|TRBV5-1
CASSYALRLPSTDTQYF
>TRBJ2-4|TRBV4-1
CASSQDGLAGGKNIQYF
>TRBJ2-5|TRBV11-2
CASSSAGSVGRYF
>TRBJ2-7|TRBV28
CASSLPRLAEQHF
>TRBJ2-3|TRBV6-5
CASRPSGSTDTQYF
>TRBJ2-5|TRBV29-1
CSVGQGAGVGQTQYF
>TRBJ2-7|TRBV19
CASSQIGLAYEQYF
>TRBJ1-2|TRBV19
CASSPRTVYGYTF
>TRBJ1-4|TRBV5-6
CASSLFGGAQEKLFF
>TRBJ2-3|TRBV5-1
CASSLGRRTDTQYF
>TRBJ2-7|TRBV7-8
CASSLARTGLAYEQYF
>TRBJ2-1|TRBV11-2
CASSLSGNEQFF
>TRBJ2-3|TRBV12-1
CASSFASAPGGTDTQYF
>TRBJ2-2|TRBV9
CASSVARGSNTGELFF
>TRBJ1-1|TRBV7-8
CASRQPERPGHPNTEAFF
>TRBJ2-1|TRBV19
CASTEAGYNEQFF
>TRBJ2-7|TRBV10-3
CAISGQIQYEQYF
>TRBJ2-7|TRBV25-1
CASSITVGLAGDEQYF
>TRBJ1-4|TRBV30
CAWGNGQGGKLFF
>TRBJ1-5|TRBV30
CAWSDQHNQPQHF
>TRBJ1-1|TRBV7-9
CASSLNLGQGEAFF
>TRBJ1-5|TRBV7-9
CASSRSGTENQPQHF
>TRBJ1-2|TRBV7-9
CASSLSAQGRRGYTF
>TRBJ1-2|TRBV5-6
CASSSSPGANYGYTF
>TRBJ1-5|TRBV25-1
CASSAGIGGGNQPQHF
>TRBJ1-1|TRBV19
CASSPGQGFTEAFF
>TRBJ2-3|TRBV5-1
CASQRIGEWDTQYF
>TRBJ2-1|TRBV4-1
CASRHSGRASSYNEQFF
>TRBJ2-3|TRBV28
CASSSPFGTSGDTDTQYF
>TRBJ1-5|TRBV7-8
CASSQNRGNQPQHF
>TRBJ2-7|TRBV20-1
CSASGRDEQYF
>TRBJ2-7|TRBV5-4
CASSPIGQVSNEQYF
>TRBJ2-7|TRBV30
CACIGNGFGYEQYF
>TRBJ2-3|TRBV7-9
CASSQTSGRARDTQYF
>TRBJ2-3|TRBV7-9
CASSPYQAADTQYF
>TRBJ2-5|TRBV5-1
CASSFLGEETQYF
>TRBJ2-7|TRBV29-1
CSGTGRYYEQYF
>TRBJ2-3|TRBV10-2
CASSVGGRGDTQYF
>TRBJ2-1|TRBV5-1
CASSRLAGDNEQFF
>TRBJ2-1|TRBV27
CASSQTDGVDEQFF
>TRBJ2-5|TRBV19
CASSTGTGRRETQYF
>TRBJ1-1|TRBV6-5
CASRPILAGDYAAFF
>TRBJ2-3|TRBV5-6
CASSRAMVAGGIDTQYF
>TRBJ2-7|TRBV5-1
CASSPWSGGSYEQYF
>TRBJ2-5|TRBV5-4
CASSQERVGLKAETQYF
>TRBJ2-7|TRBV28
CASGTTAIFLYF
>TRBJ2-7|TRBV23-1
CASSSRDRGRWEQYF